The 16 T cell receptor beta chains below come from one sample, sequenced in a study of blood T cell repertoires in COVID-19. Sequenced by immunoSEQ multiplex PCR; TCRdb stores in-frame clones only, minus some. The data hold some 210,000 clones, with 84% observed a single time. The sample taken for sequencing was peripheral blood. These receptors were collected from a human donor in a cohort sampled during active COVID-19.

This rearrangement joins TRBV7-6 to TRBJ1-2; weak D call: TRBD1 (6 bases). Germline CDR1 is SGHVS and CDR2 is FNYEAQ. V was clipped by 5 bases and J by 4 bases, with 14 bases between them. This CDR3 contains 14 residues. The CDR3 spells CASSARQAGYGYTF. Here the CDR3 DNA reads TGTGCCAGCAGCGCACGACAGGCAGGCTATGGCTACACCTTC.

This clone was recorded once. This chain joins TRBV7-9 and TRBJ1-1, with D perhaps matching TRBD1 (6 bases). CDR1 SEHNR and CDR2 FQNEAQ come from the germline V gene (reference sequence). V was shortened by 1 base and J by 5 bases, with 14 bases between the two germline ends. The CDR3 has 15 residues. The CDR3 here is CASSLVSGGRTEAFF. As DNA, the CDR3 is TGTGCCAGCAGCTTAGTTAGCGGGGGGCGGACTGAAGCTTTCTTT.

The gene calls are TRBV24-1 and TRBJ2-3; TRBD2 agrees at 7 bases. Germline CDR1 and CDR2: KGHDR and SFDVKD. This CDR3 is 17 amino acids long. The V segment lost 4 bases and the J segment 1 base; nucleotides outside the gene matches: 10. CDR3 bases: TGTGCCACCAGTGACGGGGGACTTGCGGGGGGCACAGATACGCAGTATTTT. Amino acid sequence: CATSDGGLAGGTDTQYF.

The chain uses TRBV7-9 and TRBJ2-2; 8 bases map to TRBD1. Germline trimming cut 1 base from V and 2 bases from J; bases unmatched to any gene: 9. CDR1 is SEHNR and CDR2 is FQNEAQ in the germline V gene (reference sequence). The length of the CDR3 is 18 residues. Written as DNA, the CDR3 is TGTGCCAGCAGCTTAGTATTCAGGGGGCGGCCAAACACCGGGGAGCTGTTTTTT. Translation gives CASSLVFRGRPNTGELFF.

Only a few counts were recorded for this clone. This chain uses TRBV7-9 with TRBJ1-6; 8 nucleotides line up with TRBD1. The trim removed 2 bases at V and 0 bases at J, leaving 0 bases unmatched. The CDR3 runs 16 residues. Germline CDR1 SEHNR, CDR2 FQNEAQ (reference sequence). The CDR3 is CASSLQGASYNSPLHF. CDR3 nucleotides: TGTGCCAGCAGCTTACAGGGGGCCTCCTATAATTCACCCCTCCACTTT.

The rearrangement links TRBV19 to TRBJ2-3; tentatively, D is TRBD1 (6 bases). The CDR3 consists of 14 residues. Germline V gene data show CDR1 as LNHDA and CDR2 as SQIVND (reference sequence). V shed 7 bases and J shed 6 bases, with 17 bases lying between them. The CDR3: CASNFAGALDTQYF. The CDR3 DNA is TGTGCCAGTAACTTCGCAGGGGCGCTGGATACGCAGTATTTT.

The CDR3 DNA reads as TGTGCCAGCAGCTTCCGGGACAGGGGGCGTGAAAAACTGTTTTTT. Encoded protein: CASSFRDRGREKLFF. This chain links TRBV7-9 with TRBJ1-4, with TRBD1 matching 12 bases. V lost 3 bases and J lost 7; bases outside the gene matches: 3. From germline, CDR1 is SEHNR and CDR2 FQNEAQ (reference sequence). The CDR3 spans 15 residues.

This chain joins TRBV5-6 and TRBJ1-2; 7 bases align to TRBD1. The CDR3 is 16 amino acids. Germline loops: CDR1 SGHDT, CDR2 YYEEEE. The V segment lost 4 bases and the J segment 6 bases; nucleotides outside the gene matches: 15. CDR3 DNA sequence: TGTGCCAGCAGCCCTCGCGACAGGGTATACTTGCATGGCTACACCTTC. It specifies CASSPRDRVYLHGYTF.

This chain's CDR3 is CASRTDRGGSYEQYV. DNA for the CDR3: TGTGCCAGCAGGACTGACAGGGGCGGGTCCTACGAGCAGTACGTC. This chain joins TRBV6-5 and TRBJ2-7; 8 bases align to TRBD1. This CDR3 contains 15 residues. The V and J ends lost 6 bases and 1 base, in that order; junction bases with no gene match: 8. CDR1 is MNHEY and CDR2 is SVGAGI in the germline V gene.

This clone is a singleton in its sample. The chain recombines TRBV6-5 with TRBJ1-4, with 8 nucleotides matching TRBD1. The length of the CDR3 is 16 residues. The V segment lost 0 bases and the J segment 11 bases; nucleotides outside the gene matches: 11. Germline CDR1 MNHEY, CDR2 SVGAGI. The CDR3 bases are TGTGCCAGCAGTTACTCGGTCCAGGGGGCGCTAGGTAAACTGTTTTTT. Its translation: CASSYSVQGALGKLFF.

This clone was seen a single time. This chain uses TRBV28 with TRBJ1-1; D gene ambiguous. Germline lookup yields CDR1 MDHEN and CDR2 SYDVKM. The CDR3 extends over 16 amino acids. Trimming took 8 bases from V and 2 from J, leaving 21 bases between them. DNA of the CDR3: TGTGCCAGCCCCAGTCCAGACGGGGTCGTTAACACTGAAGCTTTCTTT. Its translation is CASPSPDGVVNTEAFF.

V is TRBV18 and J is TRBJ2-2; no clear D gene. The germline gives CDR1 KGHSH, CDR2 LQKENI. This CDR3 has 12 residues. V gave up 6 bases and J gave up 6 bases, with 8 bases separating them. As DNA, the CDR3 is TGTGCCAGCTCTTGGAGTGCCGGGGAGCTGTTTTTT. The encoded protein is CASSWSAGELFF. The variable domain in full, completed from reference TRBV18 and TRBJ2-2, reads NAGVMQNPRHLVRRRGQEARLRCSPMKGHSHVYWYRQLPEEGLKFMVYLQKENIIDESGMPKERFSAEFPKEGPSILRIQQVVRGDSAAYFCASSWSAGELFFGEGSRLTVL.

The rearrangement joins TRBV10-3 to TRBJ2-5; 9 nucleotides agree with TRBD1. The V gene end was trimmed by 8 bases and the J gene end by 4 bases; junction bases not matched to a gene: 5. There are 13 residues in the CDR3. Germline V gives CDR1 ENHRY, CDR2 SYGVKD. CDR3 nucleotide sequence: TGTGCCATCCTAAGACAGGGGGGAGAGACCCAGTACTTC. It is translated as CAILRQGGETQYF.

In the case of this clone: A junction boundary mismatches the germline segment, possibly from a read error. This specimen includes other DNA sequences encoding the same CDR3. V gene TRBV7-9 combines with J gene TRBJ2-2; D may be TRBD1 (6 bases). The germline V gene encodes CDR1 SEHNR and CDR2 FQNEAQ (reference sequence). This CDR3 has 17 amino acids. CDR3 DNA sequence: TGTGCCAGCAGCTTCTTATTCAGGGGTTCGAACACCGGGGAGTTGTTTTTT. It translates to CASSFLFRGSNTGELFF.

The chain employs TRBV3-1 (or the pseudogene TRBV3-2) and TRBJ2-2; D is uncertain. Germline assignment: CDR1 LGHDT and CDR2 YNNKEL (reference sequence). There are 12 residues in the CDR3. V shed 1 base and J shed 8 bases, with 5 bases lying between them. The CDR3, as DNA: TGTGCCAGCAGCCAAGTCCGGGGGGAGCTGTTTTTT. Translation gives CASSQVRGELFF.

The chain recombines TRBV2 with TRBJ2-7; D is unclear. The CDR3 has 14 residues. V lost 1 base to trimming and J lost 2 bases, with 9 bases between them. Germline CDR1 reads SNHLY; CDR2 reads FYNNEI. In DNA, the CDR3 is TGTGCCAGCAGTGAAGTTGGGCGAACCTACGAGCAGTACGTC. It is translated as CASSEVGRTYEQYV.